The 17 T cell receptor beta chains reported below all come from one sample, sequenced in a study of T cell repertoires in cytomegalovirus infection. MiXCR was run by TCRdb on the reads, yielding one entry per CDR3 protein. This table holds roughly 130,000 distinct CDR3 sequences, roughly a quarter found once. For these TCRs, the target antigens are not known. The sample was PBMCs, sequenced either directly or after in vitro stimulation (not recorded which). The receptors here all came from a human donor in good health (CMV status not recorded). Some clones in this sample may be carry-over from other donors' samples.

This clonotype was detected once. The genes are TRBV30 and TRBJ2-3; D is undetermined. Germline V gene data show CDR1 as GTSNPN and CDR2 as SVGIG (reference sequence). The CDR3 is 12 residues long. V was shortened by 0 bases and J by 6 bases, with 7 bases between the two germline ends. The CDR3 reads CAWSVTSDTQYF. CDR3 in DNA: TGTGCCTGGAGTGTCACATCGGATACGCAGTATTTT.

In its sample, this clonotype was seen many times. The chain couples TRBV7-2 to TRBJ2-5; D not resolved. CDR1 SGHTA and CDR2 FQGNSA come from the germline V gene. This CDR3 spans 15 amino acids. Trimming stripped 1 base from V and 4 bases from J, with 13 bases between. The CDR3 here is CASSLDKGRTETQYF. Written as DNA, the CDR3 is TGTGCCAGCAGCTTAGACAAGGGAAGGACAGAGACCCAGTACTTC.

With respect to this clonotype: A read error may explain this, as a much larger clone is one base away. The J gene is TRBJ1-1, the V gene TRBV7-9; D not resolved. CDR3 size: 14 residues. Per the germline V gene, CDR1 is SEHNR and CDR2 is FQNEAQ (reference sequence). This chain's CDR3 is CASSLSLGNTDAFF. CDR3 coding DNA: TGTGCCAGCAGCTTATCTCTAGGGAACACTGACGCTTTCTTT. The full variable domain, its missing parts supplied by reference TRBV7-9 and TRBJ1-1, is DTGVSQNPRHKITKRGQNVTFRCDPISEHNRLYWYRQTLGQGPEFLTYFQNEAQLEKSRLLSDRFSAERPKGSFSTLEIQRTEQGDSAMYLCASSLSLGNTDAFFGQGTRLTVV.

DNA for the CDR3: TGTGCCAGTAGTCCCCGGGAGGGGGCGGGTGGCACTGAAGCTTTCTTT. It encodes CASSPREGAGGTEAFF. The chain has TRBV19 and TRBJ1-1; 7 bases line up with TRBD1. The CDR3 runs 16 residues. V dropped 5 bases and J dropped 4; count of bases not matched to a gene: 13. Germline CDR1 LNHDA, CDR2 SQIVND (reference sequence).

The chain is built from TRBV5-4 and TRBJ2-4, with a tentative D call TRBD2 (6 bases). V was trimmed by 4 bases and J by 0 bases, leaving 14 bases between them. CDR1 and CDR2 (germline): SGHNT, YYREEE (reference sequence). This CDR3 contains 16 residues. CDR3 sequence: CASSLSGAGAKNIQYF. The CDR3 DNA is TGTGCCAGCAGCCTCAGTGGAGCGGGAGCCAAAAACATTCAGTACTTC.

This clonotype has ten or more counts. The chain carries TRBV7-6 and TRBJ2-3; no reliable D call. The CDR3 runs 14 residues. V was cut by 0 bases and J by 3 bases, with 7 bases left in between. From germline, CDR1 is SGHVS and CDR2 FNYEAQ. CDR3 nucleotides: TGTGCCAGCAGCTTAGCCCCCCAAACAGATACGCAGTATTTT. Amino acid sequence: CASSLAPQTDTQYF.

This clonotype has more than one count but fewer than ten. The genes are TRBV28 and TRBJ2-7, with a tentative D call TRBD2 (5 bases). CDR3 length equals 15 residues. Trimming removed 2 bases at V and 0 bases at J, with 11 bases between. The germline V gene has CDR1 MDHEN and CDR2 SYDVKM. CDR3 region: CASSLPQRYSYEQYV. The CDR3 DNA is TGTGCCAGCAGTTTACCTCAGCGGTACTCCTACGAGCAGTACGTC.

The rearrangement uses TRBV12-3 or TRBV12-4 and TRBJ2-3, with 8 positions matching TRBD1. This CDR3 region has 12 residues. Trimming cost V 5 bases and J 8 bases; bases outside gene matches: 3. CDR3 protein: CASSGQGSTQYF. The CDR3 DNA reads TGTGCCAGCAGTGGACAGGGAAGTACGCAGTATTTT.

This clonotype was found many times. This chain joins TRBV7-2 and TRBJ2-1; D may be TRBD1 (6 bases). The CDR3 is made up of 16 amino acids. Germline lookup yields CDR1 SGHTA and CDR2 FQGNSA. V was shortened by 4 bases and J by 3 bases, with 16 bases between the two germline ends. CDR3 in amino acids: CASSSTHRADYNEQFF. DNA for the CDR3: TGTGCCAGCAGCTCGACTCACAGGGCTGACTACAATGAGCAGTTCTTC.

The V and J genes are TRBV6-5 and TRBJ2-1; D is unresolved. Trimming removed 0 bases from V and 12 bases from J, with 9 bases in between. The CDR3 contains 12 residues. The germline V gene encodes CDR1 MNHEY and CDR2 SVGAGI. DNA for the CDR3: TGTGCCAGCAGTTACTCGGGCTACACGCAGTTCTTC. Encoded protein: CASSYSGYTQFF.

The sample holds a few counts of this clonotype. V and J are TRBV12-3 or TRBV12-4 and TRBJ1-5, with a tentative D call TRBD1 (5 bases). CDR3 size: 16 residues. The V gene lost 6 bases and the J gene lost 0 bases, with 15 bases spanning the gap. This chain's CDR3 is CASRKGQGLSNQPQHF. The CDR3 region has the DNA TGTGCCAGCAGAAAGGGGCAGGGCCTTAGCAATCAGCCCCAGCATTTT.

This clonotype came up a few times. The chain recombines TRBV6-2 or TRBV6-3 with TRBJ1-1; D is undetermined. This CDR3 contains 13 residues. V was cut by 4 bases and J by 4 bases, with 10 bases left in between. From germline, CDR1 is MNHEY and CDR2 SVGEGT. The CDR3 protein is CASSSSGGTEAFF. The CDR3 nucleotides are TGTGCCAGCAGTTCTTCTGGCGGCACTGAAGCTTTCTTT.

Comment on this clonotype: Compared with germline, one end of the junction differs, possibly owing to a read error. J is TRBJ1-6 and V is TRBV7-2; D unclear. Germline loops: CDR1 SGHTA, CDR2 FQGNSA. The CDR3 sequence is 17 residues long. CDR3 sequence: CASSLSHGSSCNSPLHF. The CDR3 DNA sequence: TGTGCCAGCAGCTTATCCCACGGGAGCTCCTGTAATTCACCCCTCCACTTT. The complete variable domain, with remaining parts taken from reference TRBV7-2 and TRBJ1-6, reads GAGVSQSPSNKVTEKGKDVELRCDPISGHTALYWYRQSLGQGLEFLIYFQGNSAPDKSGLPSDRFSAERTGGSVSTLTIQRTQQEDSAVYLCASSLSHGSSCNSPLHFGNGTRLTVT.

The V and J genes are TRBV19 and TRBJ2-3, with TRBD2 identical over 10 bases. V lost 5 bases and J lost 3; bases outside the gene matches: 8. The germline CDR1 and CDR2 sequences are LNHDA and SQIVND (reference sequence). The CDR3 contains 16 residues. CDR3 sequence: CASSSASGSGTDTQYF. The CDR3 DNA is TGTGCCAGTAGTTCCGCTAGCGGGAGTGGTACAGATACGCAGTATTTT.

This clonotype was seen repeatedly, ten times or more. The J gene is TRBJ2-3, the V gene TRBV7-2; D gene unclear. With 5 bases removed from V and 1 base from J, the gap between germline ends came to 4 bases. The germline V gene has CDR1 SGHTA and CDR2 FQGNSA. The CDR3 spans 12 residues. CDR3 nucleotide sequence: TGTGCCAGCAGCGGGGGCACAGATACGCAGTATTTT. As protein: CASSGGTDTQYF.

V and J are TRBV18 and TRBJ1-5, with 12 bases matching TRBD1. J lost 6 bases, V lost 3 bases, and 6 bases had no gene match. The CDR3 is 16 residues long. Germline CDR1 and CDR2: KGHSH and LQKENI. The DNA for the CDR3 is TGTGCCAGCTCACCTACCGGGACAGGGGGCGTTCAGCCCCAGCATTTT. Translated, it gives CASSPTGTGGVQPQHF. The full variable domain, its missing parts supplied by reference TRBV18 and TRBJ1-5, is NAGVMQNPRHLVRRRGQEARLRCSPMKGHSHVYWYRQLPEEGLKFMVYLQKENIIDESGMPKERFSAEFPKEGPSILRIQQVVRGDSAAYFCASSPTGTGGVQPQHFGDGTRLSIL.

The chain couples TRBV5-4 to TRBJ2-1, with 12 bases aligning to TRBD2. The CDR3 spans 15 residues. From germline, CDR1 is SGHNT and CDR2 YYREEE (reference sequence). V gave up 2 bases and J gave up 6 bases; unmatched junction bases: 3. CDR3 amino acids: CASSFRLAGVNEQFF. The CDR3 bases are TGTGCCAGCAGCTTTAGACTAGCGGGAGTCAATGAGCAGTTCTTC.